This is a list of T cell receptor beta chains from one sample in a study of cytomegalovirus exposure and HLA in healthy donors. Assay: immunoSEQ multiplex PCR; the TCRdb copy retains only in-frame clones and omits some. The repertoire holds around 170,000 clones, with 80% as singletons. Sequencing was carried out using PBMCs. The receptors come from a girl aged 5 to 17 in good health and CMV-seropositive. Both conserved end residues are part of each CDR3. A D gene is named only where the DNA matches it firmly.

CDR3aa	d_gene	j_gene	len	v_gene
CASQMYRGRNEQYF	TRBD1	TRBJ2-7	14	TRBV6-5
CASSEWRVIGYSNQPQHF	.	TRBJ1-5	18	TRBV2
CASTTTGPGEAFF	.	TRBJ1-1	13	TRBV11-2
CASSTRGETGYGYTF	.	TRBJ1-2	15	TRBV7-8
CASSPTTQETQYF	.	TRBJ2-5	13	TRBV5-4
CASSPLAGAPYEQYF	TRBD2	TRBJ2-7	15	TRBV18
CASSLSGVGTDTQYF	.	TRBJ2-3	15	TRBV7-9
CASSARDRENIQYF	TRBD1	TRBJ2-4	14	TRBV6-1
CASSSDRLHEQYF	TRBD1	TRBJ2-7	13	TRBV5-4
CASSRGLAGVDTQYF	TRBD2	TRBJ2-3	15	TRBV4-3
CASSVRGTSNQPQHF	.	TRBJ1-5	15	TRBV6-5
CASSQDRGTSGKTDTQYF	TRBD2	TRBJ2-3	18	TRBV4-1
CASSFGTGAYEQYF	TRBD1	TRBJ2-7	14	TRBV5-1
CASRRTGDSYNEQFF	TRBD1	TRBJ2-1	15	TRBV4-1
CSVEEGQGSPKTQYF	TRBD1	TRBJ2-5	15	TRBV29-1
CASSERDTQYF	.	TRBJ2-3	11	TRBV25-1
CASSPPLRQGANYGYTF	TRBD1	TRBJ1-2	17	TRBV5-5
CASSPGSSEKLFF	.	TRBJ1-4	13	TRBV7-6
CASSSLISGGTGELFF	TRBD2	TRBJ2-2	16	TRBV5-1
CASSLLGVNTGELFF	.	TRBJ2-2	15	TRBV7-9
CASSVGPTQFF	.	TRBJ1-1	11	TRBV9
CSVEGRLNTEAFF	.	TRBJ1-1	13	TRBV29-1
CASSLEGQVDGYTF	TRBD1	TRBJ1-2	14	TRBV5-1
CASSTGNEQFF	.	TRBJ2-1	11	TRBV11-3
CASSKGGSLNTEAFF	TRBD1	TRBJ1-1	15	TRBV6-5
CASSPRTGMTYEQYF	TRBD1	TRBJ2-7	15	TRBV11-2
CASSHTTSTDTQYF	.	TRBJ2-3	14	TRBV14
CASRRRPNTGELFF	.	TRBJ2-2	14	TRBV6-1
CAWSVRGRTEAFF	.	TRBJ1-1	13	TRBV30
CASSIDHRGAYNEQFF	TRBD1	TRBJ2-1	16	TRBV19
CASSVAGREVSQETQYF	TRBD2	TRBJ2-5	17	TRBV28
CASSQGPNSETGNTIYF	.	TRBJ1-3	17	TRBV7-9
CASSPLPGRGFSGELFF	.	TRBJ2-2	17	TRBV19
CASSQSVSGRGNTIYF	.	TRBJ1-3	16	TRBV23-1
CASSLVGGFEYEQYF	TRBD2	TRBJ2-7	15	TRBV27
CASSYAGEQYF	.	TRBJ2-7	11	TRBV4-1
CASSPRGQGETQYF	.	TRBJ2-5	14	TRBV5-4
CASSLSGLKAGSYEQYF	.	TRBJ2-7	17	TRBV5-8
CASGARGRYRAPPYEQYF	TRBD1	TRBJ2-7	18	TRBV7-8
CASSGDFSNQPQHF	.	TRBJ1-5	14	TRBV10-2
CASSLNRGSPRETQYF	TRBD1	TRBJ2-5	16	TRBV5-6
CASGTSTGLYEQYF	TRBD1	TRBJ2-7	14	TRBV27
CASSFTGLAGENTEAFF	.	TRBJ1-1	17	TRBV27
CASSSSGHPRGNEQFF	.	TRBJ2-1	16	TRBV2
CASSRRTATNEKLFF	.	TRBJ1-4	15	TRBV2
CASSPRALAGEQFF	.	TRBJ2-1	14	TRBV4-1
CASSLPDLAGTYQETQYF	TRBD2	TRBJ2-5	18	TRBV7-9
CASSQGLAGLTDTQYF	TRBD2	TRBJ2-3	16	TRBV6-1
CASSYVIQGYDEQYF	.	TRBJ2-7	15	TRBV6-6
CASSLARWDRGSHEQYF	TRBD1	TRBJ2-7	17	TRBV7-2
CASSHSFGLVEETQYF	TRBD2	TRBJ2-5	16	TRBV4-2
CAWSPPGQGGNEQFF	TRBD1	TRBJ2-1	15	TRBV30
CASSRTGTALGGYTF	TRBD1	TRBJ1-2	15	TRBV6-5
CASSQGTGLNTEAFF	TRBD1	TRBJ1-1	15	TRBV18
CASSPDAGLGMTF	.	TRBJ1-2	13	TRBV18
CASSLALGAIGYTF	.	TRBJ1-2	14	TRBV7-8
CASSADPVDDEQFF	.	TRBJ2-1	14	TRBV6-5
CASSPTGDYGYTF	TRBD1	TRBJ1-2	13	TRBV5-1
CASSESGTGAEAFF	TRBD1	TRBJ1-1	14	TRBV10-1
CASSSLGTSGRTDTQYF	TRBD2	TRBJ2-3	17	TRBV11-3